Included here is one T cell receptor beta chain sequence, with context. Its antigen is currently unknown. This sample was taken from a study of T cell responses to AZD1222 COVID-19 vaccine. The wider study: Doses given second, at about 4 or about 12 weeks, were pooled. Study-wide points: Seropositivity was recorded at baseline in only a handful of AZD1222 recipients.

Sequencing was performed with immunoSEQ multiplex PCR; in TCRdb, only in-frame clones are kept and a portion is missing. The sample lists some 97,000 clones, about 83% occurring once. The receptor comes from an adult in good health. The specimen was peripheral blood, collected on day 0 of AZD1222 vaccination.

The DNA for the CDR3 is TGTGCCAGCAGCGTAGGGCCCCGAGGGGCTAATTCACCCCTCCACTTT. Translating it yields CASSVGPRGANSPLHF. The V and J genes are TRBV9 and TRBJ1-6; TRBD1 might be the D (5 bases). The CDR3 runs 16 residues. Per the germline V gene, CDR1 is SGDLS and CDR2 is YYNGEE. V was trimmed by 0 bases and J by 6 bases, leaving 13 bases between them.